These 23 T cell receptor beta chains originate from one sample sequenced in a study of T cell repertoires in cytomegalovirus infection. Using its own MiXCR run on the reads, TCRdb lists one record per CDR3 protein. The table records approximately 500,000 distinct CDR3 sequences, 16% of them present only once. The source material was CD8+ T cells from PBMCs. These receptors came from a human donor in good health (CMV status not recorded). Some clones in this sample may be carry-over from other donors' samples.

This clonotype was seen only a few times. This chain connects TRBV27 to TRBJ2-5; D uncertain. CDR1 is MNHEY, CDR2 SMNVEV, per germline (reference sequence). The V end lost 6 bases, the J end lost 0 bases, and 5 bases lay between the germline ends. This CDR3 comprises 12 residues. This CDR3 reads CASRRDQETQYF. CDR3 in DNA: TGTGCCAGCAGACGAGACCAAGAGACCCAGTACTTC.

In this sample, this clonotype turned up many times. CDR3 region: CASSQGTGRVYGYTF. The CDR3 DNA reads as TGTGCCAGCAGCCAGGGGACAGGGAGGGTTTATGGCTACACCTTC. The chain is built from TRBV12-3 or TRBV12-4 and TRBJ1-2; 9 positions agree with TRBD1. With 6 bases clipped from V and 5 bases from J, the junction kept 10 bases outside the gene matches. CDR3 length: 15 amino acids.

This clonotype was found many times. The CDR3 coding sequence is TGTGCCAGCAATATGAACACTGAAGCTTTCTTT. Its protein is CASNMNTEAFF. The rearrangement links TRBV28 to TRBJ1-1; D is uncertain. Germline CDR1 is MDHEN and CDR2 is SYDVKM. Trimming removed 7 bases at V and 0 bases at J, with 3 bases between. This CDR3 region has 11 residues. The full variable domain, in which reference TRBV28 and TRBJ1-1 provide the parts outside the CDR3, is DVKVTQSSRYLVKRTGEKVFLECVQDMDHENMFWYRQDPGLGLRLIYFSYDVKMKEKGDIPEGYSVSREKKERFSLILESASTNQTSMYLCASNMNTEAFFGQGTRLTVV.

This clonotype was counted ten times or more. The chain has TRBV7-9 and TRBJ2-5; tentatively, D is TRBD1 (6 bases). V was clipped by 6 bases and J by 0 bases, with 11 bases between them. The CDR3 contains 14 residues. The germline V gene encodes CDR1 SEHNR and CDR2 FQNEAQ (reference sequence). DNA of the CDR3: TGTGCCAGCAGTCTCGGACAGTACCAAGAGACCCAGTACTTC. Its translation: CASSLGQYQETQYF.

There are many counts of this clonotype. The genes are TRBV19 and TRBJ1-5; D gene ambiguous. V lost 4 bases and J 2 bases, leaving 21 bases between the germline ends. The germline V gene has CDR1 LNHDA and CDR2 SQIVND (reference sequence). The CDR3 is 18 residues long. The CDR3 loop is CASSNGRRVWSGNQPQHF. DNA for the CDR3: TGTGCCAGTAGTAATGGCCGGCGAGTGTGGAGCGGCAATCAGCCCCAGCATTTT.

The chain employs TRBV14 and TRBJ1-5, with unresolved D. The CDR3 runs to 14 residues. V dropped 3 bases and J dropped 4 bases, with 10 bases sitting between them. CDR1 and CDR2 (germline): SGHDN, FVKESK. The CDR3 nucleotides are TGTGCCAGCAGCCAGGGTCGAGGGAATCAGCCCCAGCATTTT. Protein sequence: CASSQGRGNQPQHF.

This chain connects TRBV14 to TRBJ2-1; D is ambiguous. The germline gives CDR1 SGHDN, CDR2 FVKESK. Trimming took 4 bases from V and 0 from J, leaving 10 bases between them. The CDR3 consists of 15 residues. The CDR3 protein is CASSRRLSSYNEQFF. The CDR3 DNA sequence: TGTGCCAGCAGCCGAAGGCTCAGCTCCTACAATGAGCAGTTCTTC.

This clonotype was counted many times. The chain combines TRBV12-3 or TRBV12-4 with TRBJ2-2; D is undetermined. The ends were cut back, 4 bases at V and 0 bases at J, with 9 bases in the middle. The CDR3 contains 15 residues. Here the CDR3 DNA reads TGTGCCAGCAGTTCCGGGTTCGCGAACACCGGGGAGCTGTTTTTT. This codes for CASSSGFANTGELFF.

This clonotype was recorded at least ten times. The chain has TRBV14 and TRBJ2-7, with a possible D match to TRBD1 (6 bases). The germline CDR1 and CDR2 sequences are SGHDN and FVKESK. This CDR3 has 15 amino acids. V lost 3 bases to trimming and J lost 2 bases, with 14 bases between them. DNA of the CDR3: TGTGCCAGCAGCCACCACGGGACACCAACCTACGAGCAGTACTTC. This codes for CASSHHGTPTYEQYF.

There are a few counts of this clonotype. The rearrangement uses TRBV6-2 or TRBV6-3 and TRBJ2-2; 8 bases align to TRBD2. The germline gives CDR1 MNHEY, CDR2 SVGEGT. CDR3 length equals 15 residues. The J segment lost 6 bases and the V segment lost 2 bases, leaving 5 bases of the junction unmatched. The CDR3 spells CASSYLRGGPGELFF. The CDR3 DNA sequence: TGTGCCAGCAGTTACCTCCGGGGGGGCCCCGGGGAGCTGTTTTTT.

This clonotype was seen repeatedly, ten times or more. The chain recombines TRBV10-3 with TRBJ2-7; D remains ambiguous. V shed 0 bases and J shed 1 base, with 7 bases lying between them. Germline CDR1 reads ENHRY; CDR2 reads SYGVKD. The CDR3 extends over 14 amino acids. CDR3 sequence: CAISESSTSYEQYF. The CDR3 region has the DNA TGTGCCATCAGTGAGTCGTCAACGTCCTACGAGCAGTACTTC.

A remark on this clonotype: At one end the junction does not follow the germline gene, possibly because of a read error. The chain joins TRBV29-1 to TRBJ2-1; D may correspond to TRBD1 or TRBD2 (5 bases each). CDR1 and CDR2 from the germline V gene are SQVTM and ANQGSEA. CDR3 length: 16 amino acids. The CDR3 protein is CSAELGAWDSYNEQFF. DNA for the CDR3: TGCAGCGCTGAACTCGGGGCGTGGGACTCCTACAATGAGCAGTTCTTC.

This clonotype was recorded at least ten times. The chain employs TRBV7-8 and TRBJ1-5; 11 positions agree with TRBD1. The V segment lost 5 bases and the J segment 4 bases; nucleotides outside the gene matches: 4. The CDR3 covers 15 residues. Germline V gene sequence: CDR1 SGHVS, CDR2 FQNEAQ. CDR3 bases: TGTGCCAGCAGCCAAGGACAGGGGGCGAATCAGCCCCAGCATTTT. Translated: CASSQGQGANQPQHF.

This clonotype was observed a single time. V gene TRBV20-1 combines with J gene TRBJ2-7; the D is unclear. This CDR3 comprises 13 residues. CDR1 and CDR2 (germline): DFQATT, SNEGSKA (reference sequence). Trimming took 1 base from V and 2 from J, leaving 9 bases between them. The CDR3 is CSARAVPTYEQYF. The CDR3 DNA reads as TGCAGTGCTAGAGCGGTCCCAACCTACGAGCAGTACTTC.

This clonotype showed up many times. In nucleotides, the CDR3 is TGTGCCAGAACTTCCCCGCGGGGCCTCTATGGCTACACCTTC. Translated: CARTSPRGLYGYTF. The V gene is TRBV6-1, the J gene TRBJ1-2, with D maybe TRBD1 (5 bases). Deletions cut 9 bases from V and 4 bases from J, with 18 bases between. CDR3 size: 14 residues. Germline V gene data show CDR1 as MNHNS and CDR2 as SASEGT.

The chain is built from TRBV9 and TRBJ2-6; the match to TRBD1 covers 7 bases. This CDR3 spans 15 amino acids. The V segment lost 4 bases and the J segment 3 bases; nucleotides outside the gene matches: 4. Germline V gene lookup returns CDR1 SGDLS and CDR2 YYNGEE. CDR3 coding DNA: TGTGCCAGCAGCCACGGACAGGATGGGGCCAACGTCCTGACTTTC. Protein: CASSHGQDGANVLTF.

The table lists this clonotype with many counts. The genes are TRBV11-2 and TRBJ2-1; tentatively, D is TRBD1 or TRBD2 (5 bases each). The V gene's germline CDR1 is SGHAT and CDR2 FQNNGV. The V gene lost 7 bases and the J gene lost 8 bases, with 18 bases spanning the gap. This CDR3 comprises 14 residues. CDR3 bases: TGTGCCAGCATCCTTCGGGGACCCCAGGATGAGCAGTTCTTC. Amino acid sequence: CASILRGPQDEQFF.

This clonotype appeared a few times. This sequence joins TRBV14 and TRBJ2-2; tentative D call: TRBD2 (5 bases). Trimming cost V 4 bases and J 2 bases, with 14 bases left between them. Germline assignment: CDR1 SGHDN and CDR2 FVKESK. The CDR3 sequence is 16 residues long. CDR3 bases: TGTGCCAGCAGCCTCCTCCGGACTTCTAACACCGGGGAGCTGTTTTTT. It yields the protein CASSLLRTSNTGELFF.

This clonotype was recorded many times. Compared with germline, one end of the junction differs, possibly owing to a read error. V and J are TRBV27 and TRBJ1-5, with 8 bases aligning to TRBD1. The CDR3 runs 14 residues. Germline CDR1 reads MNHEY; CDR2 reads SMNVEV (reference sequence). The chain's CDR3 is CASSPGQGNQPQHF. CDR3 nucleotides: TGCGCCAGCAGCCCGGGACAGGGCAATCAGCCCCAGCATTTT.

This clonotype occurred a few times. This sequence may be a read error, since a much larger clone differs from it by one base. CDR3 in amino acids: CASSPRLGQGNTESFF. The CDR3 DNA is TGTGCCAGCAGTCCCAGACTCGGACAGGGGAACACTGAATCTTTCTTT. This chain joins TRBV28 and TRBJ1-1; 9 positions agree with TRBD1. Germline V gene data show CDR1 as MDHEN and CDR2 as SYDVKM. The length of the CDR3 is 16 residues.

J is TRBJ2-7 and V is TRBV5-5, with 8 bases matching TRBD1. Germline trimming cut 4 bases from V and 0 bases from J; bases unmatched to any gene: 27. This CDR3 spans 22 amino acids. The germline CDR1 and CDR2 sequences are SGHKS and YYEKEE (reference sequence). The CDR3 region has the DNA TGTGCCAGCAGCCTAACTTACAGCGCCAGGGGGCCGCTCCCCGCTGGCTCCTACGAGCAGTACTTC. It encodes CASSLTYSARGPLPAGSYEQYF.

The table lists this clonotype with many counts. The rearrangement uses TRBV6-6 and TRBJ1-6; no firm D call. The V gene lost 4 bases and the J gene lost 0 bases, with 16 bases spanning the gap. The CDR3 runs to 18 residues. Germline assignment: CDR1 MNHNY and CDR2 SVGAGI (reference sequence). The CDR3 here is CASSSDTALSSYNSPLHF. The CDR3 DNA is TGTGCCAGCAGTTCCGACACCGCTCTAAGCTCCTATAATTCACCCCTCCACTTT.

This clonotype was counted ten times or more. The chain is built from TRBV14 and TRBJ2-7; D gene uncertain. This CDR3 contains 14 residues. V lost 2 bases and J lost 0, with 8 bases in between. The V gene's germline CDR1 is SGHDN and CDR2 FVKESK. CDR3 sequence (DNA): TGTGCCAGCAGCCAAAGTTCCCGCTCCTACGAGCAGTACTTC. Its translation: CASSQSSRSYEQYF. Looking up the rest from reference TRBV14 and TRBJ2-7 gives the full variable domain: EAGVTQFPSHSVIEKGQTVTLRCDPISGHDNLYWYRRVMGKEIKFLLHFVKESKQDESGMPNNRFLAERTGGTYSTLKVQPAELEDSGVYFCASSQSSRSYEQYFGPGTRLTVT.